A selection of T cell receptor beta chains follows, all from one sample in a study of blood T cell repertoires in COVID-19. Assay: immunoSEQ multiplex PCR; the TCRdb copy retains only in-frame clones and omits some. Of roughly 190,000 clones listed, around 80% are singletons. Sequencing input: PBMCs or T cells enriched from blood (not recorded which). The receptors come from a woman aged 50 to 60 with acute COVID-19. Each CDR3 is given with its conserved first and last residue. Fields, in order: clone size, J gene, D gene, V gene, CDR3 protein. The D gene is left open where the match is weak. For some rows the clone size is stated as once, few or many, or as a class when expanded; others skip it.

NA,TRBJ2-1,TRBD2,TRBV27,CASSLPVRGGLNEQFF
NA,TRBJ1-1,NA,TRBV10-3,CAISAGGSMNTEAFF
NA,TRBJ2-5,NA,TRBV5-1,CASSLGTVGQETQYF
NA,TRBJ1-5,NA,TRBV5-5,CASSLQDWSNQPQHF
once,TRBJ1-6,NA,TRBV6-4,CASSRDSTNSPLHF
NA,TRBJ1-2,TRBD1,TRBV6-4,CASSETGNGYTF
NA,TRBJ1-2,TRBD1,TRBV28,CASSLPLGTGGNYGYTF
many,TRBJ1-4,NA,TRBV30,CAWRIQNEGEKLFF
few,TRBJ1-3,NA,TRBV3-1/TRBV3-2,CASRHGGGNTIYF
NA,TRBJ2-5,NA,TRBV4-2,CASSQQRGGQETQYF